These 10 T cell receptor beta chains share one sample of origin, sequenced in a study of cytomegalovirus exposure and HLA in healthy donors (dated by TCRdb to the late 2010s). Receptors were amplified or captured by the immunoSEQ multiplex PCR assay. The multiplex PCR relied on a mix of 60 forward primers for TCR Vbeta segments and 13 reverse primers for TCR Jbeta segments. TCRdb's version of the immuneACCESS table is confined to in-frame rearrangements and falls short of the full clone set. An unresolved V gene accounts for under half of the shortfall where checked; the remainder is of unknown origin. This sample holds fewer than 200,000 clones; more than 65% were observed only once. The ten largest make up less than 2% of the sample. Sequencing was done on a sample of PBMCs. Receptors originate from a woman aged 25 to 39 in good health and CMV-seronegative.

This rearrangement joins TRBV6-4 to TRBJ2-6; the match to TRBD1 covers 7 bases. The length of the CDR3 is 16 residues. CDR1 is MRHNA and CDR2 is SNTAGT in the germline V gene. Trimming at V came to 3 bases and at J to 4 bases, leaving 6 bases not matched to a gene. The CDR3 DNA reads as TGTGCCAGCAGTGAACGGACAGGCACCGGGGCCAACGTCCTGACTTTC. Its translation is CASSERTGTGANVLTF.

V gene TRBV11-2 combines with J gene TRBJ2-5, with 7 bases that match TRBD2. The length of the CDR3 is 15 residues. In germline, CDR1 is SGHAT, CDR2 FQNNGV. The V segment lost 4 bases and the J segment 7 bases; nucleotides outside the gene matches: 12. CDR3 sequence reads: CASSSGTTRFLTQYF. The CDR3 nucleotides are TGTGCCAGCAGCTCCGGGACTACCCGCTTTTTGACCCAGTACTTC.

The J gene is TRBJ2-1, the V gene TRBV20-1, with a tentative D call TRBD2 (5 bases). V dropped 7 bases and J dropped 11 bases, with 12 bases sitting between them. Germline V gene data show CDR1 as DFQATT and CDR2 as SNEGSKA (reference sequence). The CDR3 loop spans 10 amino acids. CDR3 sequence: CSVSLAQQFF. The DNA of the CDR3 is TGCAGTGTTTCGCTAGCCCAGCAGTTCTTC.

The J gene is TRBJ2-7, the V gene TRBV7-8; 7 bases align to TRBD1. The J segment lost 12 bases and the V segment lost 4 bases, leaving 12 bases of the junction unmatched. Germline lookup yields CDR1 SGHVS and CDR2 FQNEAQ. The CDR3 loop spans 13 amino acids. The CDR3 region is CASSSSDRRGLYF. In DNA form, the CDR3 reads TGTGCCAGCAGCTCGTCGGACAGGAGAGGCCTGTACTTC.

The CDR3 coding sequence is TGTGCCAGTAGTGGACAGGGGGGCCGTAATTCACCCCTCCACTTT. This codes for CASSGQGGRNSPLHF. The rearrangement links TRBV19 to TRBJ1-6; 10 bases map to TRBD1. V lost 5 bases to trimming and J lost 6 bases; unmatched junction nucleotides: 4. The CDR3 contains 15 residues. Germline V CDR1 and CDR2: LNHDA, SQIVND (reference sequence).

CDR3 bases: TGTGCCAGCCTTACGCGACTCTCTGGAAACACCATATATTTT. Translation: CASLTRLSGNTIYF. V gene TRBV6-1 combines with J gene TRBJ1-3, with D hard to call. Trimming took off 8 bases at V and 0 bases at J, with 11 bases between the two ends. Per the germline V gene, CDR1 is MNHNS and CDR2 is SASEGT. CDR3 length: 14 residues.

This clone was seen a handful of times. Other nucleotide sequences from this sample produce the same CDR3. V and J are TRBV20-1 and TRBJ1-1; D possibly corresponds to TRBD1 (6 bases). Germline CDR1 DFQATT, CDR2 SNEGSKA (reference sequence). V lost 5 bases, J lost 6 bases, and 10 bases lay in between. CDR3 length: 11 amino acids. The CDR3: CSARTGPEAFF. The CDR3 DNA reads as TGCAGTGCTCGAACAGGGCCTGAAGCTTTCTTT.

The J gene is TRBJ1-3, the V gene TRBV25-1; 9 nucleotides line up with TRBD1. The junction had 4 bases not matched to a gene; V was cut back by 4 bases and J by 6 bases. Germline V lookup: CDR1 MGHDK, CDR2 SYGVNS. This CDR3 comprises 14 residues. CDR3 region: CASSAGQGENTIYF. CDR3 DNA sequence: TGTGCCAGCAGTGCGGGACAGGGTGAAAACACCATATATTTT.

The chain joins TRBV5-1 to TRBJ2-3; 10 bases line up with TRBD1. The CDR3 is made up of 18 amino acids. From germline, CDR1 is SGHRS and CDR2 YFSETQ. J lost 3 bases, V lost 4 bases, and 14 bases had no gene match. The CDR3 reads CASSKLIRTGGRTDTQYF. CDR3 DNA sequence: TGCGCCAGCAGCAAACTTATTAGGACAGGGGGGCGGACAGATACGCAGTATTTT.

This sequence joins TRBV19 and TRBJ2-1; 9 bases line up with TRBD2. The CDR3 runs to 14 residues. V lost 6 bases to trimming and J lost 4 bases; unmatched junction nucleotides: 4. Germline V gene sequence: CDR1 LNHDA, CDR2 SQIVND (reference sequence). CDR3 DNA sequence: TGTGCCAGTAGAATTAGCGGGAGTTACAATGAGCAGTTCTTC. Residues: CASRISGSYNEQFF.